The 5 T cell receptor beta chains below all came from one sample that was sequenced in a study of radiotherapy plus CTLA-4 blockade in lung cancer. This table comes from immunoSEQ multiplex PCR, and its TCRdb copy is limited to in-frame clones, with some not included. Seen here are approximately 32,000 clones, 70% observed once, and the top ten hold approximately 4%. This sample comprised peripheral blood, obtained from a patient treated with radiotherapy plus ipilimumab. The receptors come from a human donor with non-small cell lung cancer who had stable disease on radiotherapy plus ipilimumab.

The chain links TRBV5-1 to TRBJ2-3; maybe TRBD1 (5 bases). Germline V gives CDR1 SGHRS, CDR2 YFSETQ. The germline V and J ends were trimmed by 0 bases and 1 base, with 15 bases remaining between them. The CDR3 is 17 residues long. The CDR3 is CASSLDRGRSGTDTQYF. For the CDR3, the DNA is TGCGCCAGCAGCTTGGATAGGGGAAGGTCGGGCACAGATACGCAGTATTTT.

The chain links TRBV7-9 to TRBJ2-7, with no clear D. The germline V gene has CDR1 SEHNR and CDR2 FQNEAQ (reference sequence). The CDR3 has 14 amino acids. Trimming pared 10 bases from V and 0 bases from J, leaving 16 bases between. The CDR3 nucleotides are TGTGCCACCAAACCCGACTTTAACTCCTACGAGCAGTACTTC. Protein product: CATKPDFNSYEQYF. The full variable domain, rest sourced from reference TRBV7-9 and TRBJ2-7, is DTGVSQNPRHKITKRGQNVTFRCDPISEHNRLYWYRQTLGQGPEFLTYFQNEAQLEKSRLLSDRFSAERPKGSFSTLEIQRTEQGDSAMYLCATKPDFNSYEQYFGPGTRLTVT.

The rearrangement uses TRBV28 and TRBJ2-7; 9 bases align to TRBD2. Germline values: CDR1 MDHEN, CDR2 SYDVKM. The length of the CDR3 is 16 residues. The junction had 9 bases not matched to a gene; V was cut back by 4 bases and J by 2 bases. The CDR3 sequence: CASSSRRTSATYEQYF. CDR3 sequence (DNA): TGTGCCAGCAGTTCCCGTCGGACTAGCGCTACCTACGAGCAGTACTTC. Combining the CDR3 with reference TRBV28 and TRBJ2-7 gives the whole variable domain DVKVTQSSRYLVKRTGEKVFLECVQDMDHENMFWYRQDPGLGLRLIYFSYDVKMKEKGDIPEGYSVSREKKERFSLILESASTNQTSMYLCASSSRRTSATYEQYFGPGTRLTVT.

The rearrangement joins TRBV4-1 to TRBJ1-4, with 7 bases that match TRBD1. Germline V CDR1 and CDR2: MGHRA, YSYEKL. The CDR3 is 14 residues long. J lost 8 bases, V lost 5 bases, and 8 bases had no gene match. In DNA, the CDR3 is TGCGCCAGCAGCGGGGACAGCCGGGAGGAAAAACTGTTTTTT. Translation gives CASSGDSREEKLFF.

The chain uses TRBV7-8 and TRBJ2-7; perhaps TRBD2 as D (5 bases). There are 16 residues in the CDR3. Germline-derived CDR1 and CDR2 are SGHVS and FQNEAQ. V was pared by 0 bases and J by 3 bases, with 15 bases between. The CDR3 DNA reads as TGTGCCAGCAGCTTAGCAACGGACGGAGGAGTCTACGAGCAGTACTTC. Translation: CASSLATDGGVYEQYF.